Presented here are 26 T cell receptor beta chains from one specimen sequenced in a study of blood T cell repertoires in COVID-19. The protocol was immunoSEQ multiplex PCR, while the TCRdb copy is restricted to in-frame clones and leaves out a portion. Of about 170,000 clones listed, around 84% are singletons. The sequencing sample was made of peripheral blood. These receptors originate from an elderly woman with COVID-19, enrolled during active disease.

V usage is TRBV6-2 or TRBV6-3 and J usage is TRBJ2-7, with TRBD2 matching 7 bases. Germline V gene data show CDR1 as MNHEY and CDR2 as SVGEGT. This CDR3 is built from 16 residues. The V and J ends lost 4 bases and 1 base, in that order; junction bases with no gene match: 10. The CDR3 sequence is CASSSPTSVISYEQYF. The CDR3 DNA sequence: TGTGCCAGCAGTTCCCCCACTAGCGTGATTTCCTACGAGCAGTACTTC.

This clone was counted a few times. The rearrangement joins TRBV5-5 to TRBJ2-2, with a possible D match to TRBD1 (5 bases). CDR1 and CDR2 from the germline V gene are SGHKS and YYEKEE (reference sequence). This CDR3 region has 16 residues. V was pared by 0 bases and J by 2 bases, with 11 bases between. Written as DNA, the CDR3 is TGTGCCAGCAGCTTGGCCGGCAGGGCAAACACCGGGGAGCTGTTTTTT. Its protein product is CASSLAGRANTGELFF.

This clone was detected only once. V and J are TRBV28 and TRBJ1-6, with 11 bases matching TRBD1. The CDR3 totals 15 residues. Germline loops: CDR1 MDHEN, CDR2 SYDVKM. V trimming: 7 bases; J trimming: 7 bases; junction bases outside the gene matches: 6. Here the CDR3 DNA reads TGTGCCAGCACTGGACAGGGGGCGTTGAATTCACCCCTCCACTTT. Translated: CASTGQGALNSPLHF.

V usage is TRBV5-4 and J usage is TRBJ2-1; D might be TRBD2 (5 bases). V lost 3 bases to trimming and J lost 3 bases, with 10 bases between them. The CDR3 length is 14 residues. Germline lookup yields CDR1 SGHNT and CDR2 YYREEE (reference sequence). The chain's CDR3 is CASSSVGSYNEQFF. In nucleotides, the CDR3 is TGTGCCAGCAGCTCAGTAGGGAGCTACAATGAGCAGTTCTTC.

CDR3: CASSMGTASLAGANVLTF. For the CDR3, the DNA is TGTGCCAGTAGTATGGGGACTGCTTCACTGGCCGGGGCCAACGTCCTGACTTTC. The chain is built from TRBV19 and TRBJ2-6, with D possibly matching TRBD2 (6 bases). The CDR3 contains 18 residues. Trimming cost V 3 bases and J 4 bases, with 19 bases left between them. Germline V CDR1 and CDR2: LNHDA, SQIVND (reference sequence).

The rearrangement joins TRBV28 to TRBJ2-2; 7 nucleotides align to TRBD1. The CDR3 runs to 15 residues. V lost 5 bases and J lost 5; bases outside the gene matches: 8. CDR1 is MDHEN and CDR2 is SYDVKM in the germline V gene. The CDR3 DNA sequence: TGTGCCAGCAGTGCAAGGGACAGATTAACCGGGGAGCTGTTTTTT. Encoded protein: CASSARDRLTGELFF.

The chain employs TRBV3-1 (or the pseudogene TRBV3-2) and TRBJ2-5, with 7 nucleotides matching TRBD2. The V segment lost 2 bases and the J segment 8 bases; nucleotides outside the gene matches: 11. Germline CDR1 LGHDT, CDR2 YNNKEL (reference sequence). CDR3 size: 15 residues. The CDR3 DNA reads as TGTGCCAGCAGCCAATCTAATGTGGGAGGGATTACCCAGTACTTC. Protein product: CASSQSNVGGITQYF.

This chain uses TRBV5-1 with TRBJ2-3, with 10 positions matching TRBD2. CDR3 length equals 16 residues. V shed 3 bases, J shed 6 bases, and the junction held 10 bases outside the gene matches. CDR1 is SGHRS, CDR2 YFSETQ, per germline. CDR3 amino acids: CASSWPLAGDEDTQYF. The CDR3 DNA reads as TGCGCCAGCAGCTGGCCCCTAGCGGGGGATGAGGATACGCAGTATTTT.

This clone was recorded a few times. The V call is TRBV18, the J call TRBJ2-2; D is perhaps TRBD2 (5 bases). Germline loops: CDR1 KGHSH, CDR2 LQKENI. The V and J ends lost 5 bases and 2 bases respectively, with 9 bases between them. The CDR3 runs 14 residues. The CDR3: CASSSLANTGELFF. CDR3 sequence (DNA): TGTGCCAGCTCATCCCTAGCCAACACCGGGGAGCTGTTTTTT.

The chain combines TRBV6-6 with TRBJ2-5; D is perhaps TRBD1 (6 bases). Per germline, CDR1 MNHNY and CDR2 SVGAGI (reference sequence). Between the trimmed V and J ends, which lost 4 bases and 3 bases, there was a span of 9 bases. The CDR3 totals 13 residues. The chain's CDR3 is CASSFGQKETQYF. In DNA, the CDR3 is TGTGCCAGCAGTTTCGGACAGAAAGAGACCCAGTACTTC.

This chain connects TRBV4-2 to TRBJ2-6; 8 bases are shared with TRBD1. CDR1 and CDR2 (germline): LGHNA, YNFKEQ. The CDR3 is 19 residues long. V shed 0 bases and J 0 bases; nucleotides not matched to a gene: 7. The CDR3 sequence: CASSQDRGQASSGANVLTF. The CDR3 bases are TGTGCCAGCAGCCAAGATAGGGGACAGGCATCCTCTGGGGCCAACGTCCTGACTTTC.

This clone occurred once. CDR3 protein: CASSQEWGRSETQYF. The CDR3 nucleotides are TGCGCCAGCAGCCAAGAGTGGGGCAGGAGCGAGACCCAGTACTTC. V and J are TRBV4-1 and TRBJ2-5; a possible D gene is TRBD1 (5 bases). The V end lost 0 bases, the J end lost 5 bases, and 13 bases lay between the germline ends. The germline V gene has CDR1 MGHRA and CDR2 YSYEKL. CDR3 length: 15 residues.

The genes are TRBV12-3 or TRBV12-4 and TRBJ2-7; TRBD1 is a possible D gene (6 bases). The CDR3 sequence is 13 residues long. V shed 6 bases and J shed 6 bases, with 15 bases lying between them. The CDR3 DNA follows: TGTGCCAGCAGACGACAGGCCACCCCCGAGCAGTACTTC. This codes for CASRRQATPEQYF.

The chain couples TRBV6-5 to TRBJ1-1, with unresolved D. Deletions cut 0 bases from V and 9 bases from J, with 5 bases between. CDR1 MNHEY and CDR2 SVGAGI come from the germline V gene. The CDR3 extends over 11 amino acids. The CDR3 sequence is CASSYSTKAFF. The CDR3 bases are TGTGCCAGCAGTTACTCTACTAAAGCTTTCTTT.

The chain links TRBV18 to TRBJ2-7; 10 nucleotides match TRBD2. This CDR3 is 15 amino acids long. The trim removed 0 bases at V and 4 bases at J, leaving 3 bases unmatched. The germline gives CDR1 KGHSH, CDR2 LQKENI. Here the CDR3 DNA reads TGTGCCAGCTCACCACCAAATAGCGGGAGGTACGAGCAGTACTTC. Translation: CASSPPNSGRYEQYF.

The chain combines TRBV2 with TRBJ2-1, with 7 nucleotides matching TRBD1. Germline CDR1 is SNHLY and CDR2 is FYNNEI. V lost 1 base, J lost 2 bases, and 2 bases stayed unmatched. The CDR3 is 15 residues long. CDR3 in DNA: TGTGCCAGCAGTGAAGGACAGGGTACCTACAATGAGCAGTTCTTC. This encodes CASSEGQGTYNEQFF.

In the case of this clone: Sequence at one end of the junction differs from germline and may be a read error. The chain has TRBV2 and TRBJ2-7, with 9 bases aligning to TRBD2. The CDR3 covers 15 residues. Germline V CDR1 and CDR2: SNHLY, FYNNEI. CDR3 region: CASTGQLAGSSEQYF. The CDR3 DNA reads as TGTGCCAGCACCGGACAGCTAGCGGGATCCTCCGAGCAGTACTTC.

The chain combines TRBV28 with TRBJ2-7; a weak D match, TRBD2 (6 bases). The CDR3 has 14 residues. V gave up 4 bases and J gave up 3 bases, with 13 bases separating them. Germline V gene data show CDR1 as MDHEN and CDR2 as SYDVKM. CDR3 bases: TGTGCCAGCAGTTCCACCGGGACTCTCTACGAGCAGTACTTC. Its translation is CASSSTGTLYEQYF.

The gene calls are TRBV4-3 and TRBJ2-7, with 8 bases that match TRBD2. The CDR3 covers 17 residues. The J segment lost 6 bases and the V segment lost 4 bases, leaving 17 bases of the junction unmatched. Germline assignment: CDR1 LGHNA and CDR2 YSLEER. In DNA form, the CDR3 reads TGCGCCAGCAGCCTTGACCGCGGGAGGTCTGTTGGTGGCGAGCAGTACTTC. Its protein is CASSLDRGRSVGGEQYF.

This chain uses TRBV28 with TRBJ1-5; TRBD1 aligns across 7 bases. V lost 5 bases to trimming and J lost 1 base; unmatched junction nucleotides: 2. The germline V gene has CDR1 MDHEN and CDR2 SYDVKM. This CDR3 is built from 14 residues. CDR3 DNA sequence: TGTGCCAGCAGTATGACAGGGAGCAATCAGCCCCAGCATTTT. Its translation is CASSMTGSNQPQHF.

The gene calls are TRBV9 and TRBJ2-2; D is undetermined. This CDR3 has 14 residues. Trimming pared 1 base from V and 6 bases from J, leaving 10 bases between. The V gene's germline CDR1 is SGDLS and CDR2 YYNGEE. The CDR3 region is CASSVPSPPGELFF. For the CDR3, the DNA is TGTGCCAGCAGCGTACCTTCCCCCCCCGGGGAGCTGTTTTTT.

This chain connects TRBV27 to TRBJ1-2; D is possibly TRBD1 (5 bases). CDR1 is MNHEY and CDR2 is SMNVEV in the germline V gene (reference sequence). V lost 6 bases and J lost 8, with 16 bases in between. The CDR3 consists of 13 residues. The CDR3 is CASRLSGGRGYTF. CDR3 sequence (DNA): TGTGCCAGCAGACTCAGCGGGGGAAGAGGCTACACCTTC.

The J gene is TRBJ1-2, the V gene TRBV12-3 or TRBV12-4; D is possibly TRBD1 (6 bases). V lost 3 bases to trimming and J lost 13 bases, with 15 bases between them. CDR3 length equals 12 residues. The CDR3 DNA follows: TGTGCCAGCAGTTTGCCCCCACAGGGATGCACCTTC. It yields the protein CASSLPPQGCTF.

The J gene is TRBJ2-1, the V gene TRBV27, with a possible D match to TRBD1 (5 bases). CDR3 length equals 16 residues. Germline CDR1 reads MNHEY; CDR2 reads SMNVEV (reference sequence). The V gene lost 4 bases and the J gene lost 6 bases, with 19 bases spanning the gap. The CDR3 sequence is CASSYRFTLGSNEQFF. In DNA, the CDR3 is TGTGCCAGCAGTTACAGGTTTACCCTCGGTTCCAATGAGCAGTTCTTC.

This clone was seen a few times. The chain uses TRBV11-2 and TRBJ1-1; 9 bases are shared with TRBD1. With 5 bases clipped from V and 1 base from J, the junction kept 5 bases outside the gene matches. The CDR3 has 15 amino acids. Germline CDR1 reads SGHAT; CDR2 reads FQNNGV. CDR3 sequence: CASSTTGQGNTEAFF. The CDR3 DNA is TGTGCCAGCAGCACAACGGGACAGGGGAACACTGAAGCTTTCTTT.

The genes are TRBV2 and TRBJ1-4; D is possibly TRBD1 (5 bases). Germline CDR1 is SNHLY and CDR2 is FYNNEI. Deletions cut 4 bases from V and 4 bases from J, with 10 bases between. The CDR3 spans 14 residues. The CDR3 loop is CASSVSGINEKLFF. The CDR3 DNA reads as TGTGCCAGCAGTGTTTCAGGGATTAATGAAAAACTGTTTTTT. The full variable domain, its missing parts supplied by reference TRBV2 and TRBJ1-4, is EPEVTQTPSHQVTQMGQEVILRCVPISNHLYFYWYRQILGQKVEFLVSFYNNEISEKSEIFDDQFSVERPDGSNFTLKIRSTKLEDSAMYFCASSVSGINEKLFFGSGTQLSVL.